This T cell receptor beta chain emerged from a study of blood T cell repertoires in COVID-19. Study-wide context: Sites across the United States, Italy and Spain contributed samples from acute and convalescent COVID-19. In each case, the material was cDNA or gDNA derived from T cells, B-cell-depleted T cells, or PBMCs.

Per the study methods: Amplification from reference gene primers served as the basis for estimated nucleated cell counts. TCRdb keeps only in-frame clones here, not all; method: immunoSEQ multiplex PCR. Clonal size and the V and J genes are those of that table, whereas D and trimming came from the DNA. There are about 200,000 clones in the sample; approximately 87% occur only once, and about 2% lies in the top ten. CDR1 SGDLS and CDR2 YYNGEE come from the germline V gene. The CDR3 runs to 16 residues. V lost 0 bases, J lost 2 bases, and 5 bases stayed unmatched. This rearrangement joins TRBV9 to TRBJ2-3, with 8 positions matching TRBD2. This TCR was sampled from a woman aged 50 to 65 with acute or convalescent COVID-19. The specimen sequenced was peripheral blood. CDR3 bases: TGTGCCAGCAGCGTAGTCCCAGCGGGGGCCACAGATACGCAGTATTTT. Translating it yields CASSVVPAGATDTQYF.